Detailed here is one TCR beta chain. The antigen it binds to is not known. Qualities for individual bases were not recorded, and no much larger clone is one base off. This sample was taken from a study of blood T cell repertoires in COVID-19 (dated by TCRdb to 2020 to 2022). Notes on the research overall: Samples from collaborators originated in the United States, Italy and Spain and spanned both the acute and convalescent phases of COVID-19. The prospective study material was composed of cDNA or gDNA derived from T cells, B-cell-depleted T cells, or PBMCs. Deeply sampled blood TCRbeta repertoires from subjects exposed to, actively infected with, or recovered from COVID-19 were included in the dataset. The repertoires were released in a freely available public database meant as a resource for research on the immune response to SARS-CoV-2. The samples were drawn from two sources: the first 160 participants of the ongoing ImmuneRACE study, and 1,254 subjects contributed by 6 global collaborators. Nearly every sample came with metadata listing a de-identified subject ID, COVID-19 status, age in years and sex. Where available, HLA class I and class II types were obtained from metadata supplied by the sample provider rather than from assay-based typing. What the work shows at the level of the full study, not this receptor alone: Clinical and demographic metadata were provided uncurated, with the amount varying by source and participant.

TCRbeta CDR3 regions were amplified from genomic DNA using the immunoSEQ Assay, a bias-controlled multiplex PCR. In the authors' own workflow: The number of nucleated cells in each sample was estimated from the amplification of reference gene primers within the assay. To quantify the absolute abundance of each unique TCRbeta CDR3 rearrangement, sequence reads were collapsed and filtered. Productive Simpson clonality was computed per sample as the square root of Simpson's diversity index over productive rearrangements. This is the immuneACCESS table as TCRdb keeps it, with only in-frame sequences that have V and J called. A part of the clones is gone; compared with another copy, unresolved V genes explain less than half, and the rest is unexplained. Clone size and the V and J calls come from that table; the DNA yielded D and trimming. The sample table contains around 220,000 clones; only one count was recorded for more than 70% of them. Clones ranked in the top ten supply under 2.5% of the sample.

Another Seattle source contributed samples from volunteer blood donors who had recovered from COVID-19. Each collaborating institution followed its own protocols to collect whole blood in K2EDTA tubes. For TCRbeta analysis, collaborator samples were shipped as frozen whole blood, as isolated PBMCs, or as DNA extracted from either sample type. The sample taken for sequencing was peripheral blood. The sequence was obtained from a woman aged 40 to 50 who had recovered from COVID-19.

The CDR3 amino acid sequence is: CASSLVQGANEQYF. DNA sequence: TGTGCCAGCAGTTTAGTACAGGGGGCCAACGAGCAGTACTTC. This chain joins TRBV28 to TRBJ2-7, with TRBD1 matching 9 junction bases. The CDR3 has 14 amino acids, counting the end cysteine and phenylalanine. Only the CDR3 part of the read is kept: 42 bases, read in frame from the first base. CDR1 and CDR2, per the germline V gene, are MDHEN and SYDVKM. After removal of 2 bases from V and 5 bases from J, the junction retains 4 bases not matched to a gene. The CDR3 plus the reference TRBV28 and TRBJ2-7 genes for the other parts give the full variable domain: DVKVTQSSRYLVKRTGEKVFLECVQDMDHENMFWYRQDPGLGLRLIYFSYDVKMKEKGDIPEGYSVSREKKERFSLILESASTNQTSMYLCASSLVQGANEQYFGPGTRLTVT.